This TCR beta chain was profiled in a study of T cell responses to AZD1222 COVID-19 vaccine. The table came from immunoSEQ multiplex PCR; TCRdb's copy has only in-frame clones and leaves some out. The sample has some 140,000 clones, roughly nine tenths seen once. CDR1 LGHNT and CDR2 FRNRAP come from the germline V gene. V lost 1 base, J lost 2 bases, and 4 bases stayed unmatched. The CDR3 is made up of 16 amino acids. The rearrangement links TRBV12-5 to TRBJ1-5; TRBD1 agrees at 8 bases. This TCR was sampled from an adult in good health. Sequencing was performed on peripheral blood, taken on day 0 of AZD1222 vaccination. CDR3 DNA: TGTGCTAGTGGTTTGGGGACAGGGCCGGGCAATCAGCCCCAGCATTTT. Translating gives CASGLGTGPGNQPQHF.